The 27 T cell receptor beta chains below come from one sample, sequenced in a study of blood T cell repertoires in COVID-19. Measured with immunoSEQ multiplex PCR; TCRdb has only the in-frame clones, and not every one. The sample lists 200,000 to 300,000 clones; about 87% were seen once. The specimen was PBMCs or T cells enriched from blood (not recorded which). The receptors come from a woman in her forties with acute COVID-19.

The rearrangement joins TRBV19 to TRBJ2-2, with 7 bases aligning to TRBD1. CDR3 length: 14 residues. Per germline, CDR1 LNHDA and CDR2 SQIVND (reference sequence). V shed 7 bases and J 1 base; nucleotides not matched to a gene: 3. CDR3 region: CASMGQMNTGELFF. The CDR3 nucleotides read TGTGCCAGTATGGGACAGATGAACACCGGGGAGCTGTTTTTT.

The rearrangement links TRBV2 to TRBJ2-5; D may be TRBD2 (6 bases). With 0 bases removed from V and 2 bases from J, the gap between germline ends came to 10 bases. This CDR3 spans 15 amino acids. Looked up from germline, CDR1 is SNHLY and CDR2 is FYNNEI. The CDR3 nucleotides read TGTGCCAGCAGTGAAGCGGGAGGTAGACAAGAGACCCAGTACTTC. This encodes CASSEAGGRQETQYF.

The CDR3 sequence is CASSHYQSEGHGGYTF. CDR3 DNA: TGCGCCAGCAGCCACTACCAATCGGAGGGCCACGGCGGCTACACCTTC. This chain links TRBV4-3 with TRBJ1-2; D is uncertain. V lost 3 bases and J 8 bases, leaving 22 bases between the germline ends. Germline V CDR1 and CDR2: LGHNA, YSLEER. The CDR3 has 16 residues.

V gene TRBV5-4 combines with J gene TRBJ2-1; 13 nucleotides line up with TRBD2. The CDR3 consists of 16 residues. Germline values: CDR1 SGHNT, CDR2 YYREEE (reference sequence). The V and J ends lost 4 bases and 3 bases, in that order; junction bases with no gene match: 4. The CDR3 protein is CASSPGTSGDYNEQFF. The CDR3 nucleotides are TGTGCCAGCAGCCCAGGGACTAGCGGGGACTACAATGAGCAGTTCTTC. The full variable domain, rest sourced from reference TRBV5-4 and TRBJ2-1, is ETGVTQSPTHLIKTRGQQVTLRCSSQSGHNTVSWYQQALGQGPQFIFQYYREEENGRGNFPPRFSGLQFPNYSSELNVNALELDDSALYLCASSPGTSGDYNEQFFGPGTRLTVL.

This clone came up once. This chain links TRBV9 with TRBJ2-2; 10 bases match TRBD1. Trimming at V came to 3 bases and at J to 0 bases, leaving 8 bases not matched to a gene. This CDR3 comprises 18 residues. Germline loops: CDR1 SGDLS, CDR2 YYNGEE. The CDR3 loop reads CASSGPGQGISNTGELFF. CDR3 nucleotide sequence: TGTGCCAGCAGCGGACCGGGACAGGGGATCTCGAACACCGGGGAGCTGTTTTTT.

This clone was observed a single time. The V gene is TRBV7-2, the J gene TRBJ1-1; D not certain. Looked up from germline, CDR1 is SGHTA and CDR2 is FQGNSA. Trimming took 3 bases from V and 0 from J, leaving 11 bases between them. The length of the CDR3 is 15 residues. The CDR3 protein is CASSFHEQLNTEAFF. Written as DNA, the CDR3 is TGTGCCAGCAGCTTCCACGAACAGCTGAACACTGAAGCTTTCTTT. The full variable domain, completed using reference TRBV7-2 and TRBJ1-1, is GAGVSQSPSNKVTEKGKDVELRCDPISGHTALYWYRQSLGQGLEFLIYFQGNSAPDKSGLPSDRFSAERTGGSVSTLTIQRTQQEDSAVYLCASSFHEQLNTEAFFGQGTRLTVV.

The V and J genes are TRBV6-2 or TRBV6-3 and TRBJ1-2; D is undetermined. Deletions cut 1 base from V and 3 bases from J, with 9 bases between. The CDR3 loop spans 14 amino acids. From germline, CDR1 is MNHEY and CDR2 SVGEGT. This CDR3 reads CASSYFTAYYGYTF. CDR3 nucleotide sequence: TGTGCCAGCAGTTACTTCACAGCCTACTATGGCTACACCTTC.

This chain uses TRBV24-1 with TRBJ1-5; 9 bases map to TRBD1. The trim removed 4 bases at V and 5 bases at J, leaving 8 bases unmatched. The CDR3 length is 16 residues. Germline-derived CDR1 and CDR2 are KGHDR and SFDVKD. CDR3 nucleotides: TGTGCCACCAGTGACCCGGGGGACAGGGAAGATCAGCCCCAGCATTTT. Its translation is CATSDPGDREDQPQHF.

This chain connects TRBV28 to TRBJ2-7; TRBD1 matches 9 bases. The CDR3 has 14 residues. V was clipped by 6 bases and J by 3 bases; unmatched bases: 6. CDR1 and CDR2 (germline): MDHEN, SYDVKM. CDR3 sequence: CASSDGQGFYEQYF. For the CDR3, the DNA is TGTGCCAGCAGCGATGGACAGGGGTTCTACGAGCAGTACTTC.

The rearrangement links TRBV30 to TRBJ1-2, with D perhaps TRBD1 (5 bases). Trimming took off 0 bases at V and 2 bases at J, with 13 bases between the two ends. Germline lookup yields CDR1 GTSNPN and CDR2 SVGIG (reference sequence). The CDR3 is made up of 15 amino acids. The chain's CDR3 is CAWSVFSAGNYGYTF. The CDR3 DNA sequence: TGTGCCTGGAGTGTATTTAGTGCAGGGAACTATGGCTACACCTTC.

The chain is built from TRBV2 and TRBJ1-1; D unclear. The CDR3 runs 15 residues. The V and J ends lost 3 bases and 0 bases respectively, with 11 bases between them. CDR1 and CDR2 from the germline V gene are SNHLY and FYNNEI. The chain's CDR3 is CASSDGPGVNTEAFF. As DNA, the CDR3 is TGTGCCAGCAGTGATGGGCCGGGAGTGAACACTGAAGCTTTCTTT.

The chain employs TRBV24-1 and TRBJ2-1, with D perhaps TRBD2 (5 bases). V lost 7 bases to trimming and J lost 6 bases, with 15 bases between them. CDR1 is KGHDR, CDR2 SFDVKD, per germline. This CDR3 is built from 14 residues. The CDR3: CATREQGSRNEQFF. CDR3 bases: TGTGCCACCAGGGAACAAGGGAGCCGCAATGAGCAGTTCTTC.

The chain is built from TRBV7-9 and TRBJ2-3; tentatively, D is TRBD1 (6 bases). The germline gives CDR1 SEHNR, CDR2 FQNEAQ (reference sequence). V was trimmed by 5 bases and J by 1 base, leaving 13 bases between them. The CDR3 spans 15 residues. DNA for the CDR3: TGTGCCAGCAGCCGTCCTCCAGGGGGCACAGATACGCAGTATTTT. The encoded protein is CASSRPPGGTDTQYF.

V and J are TRBV12-3 or TRBV12-4 and TRBJ2-5, with 9 bases aligning to TRBD1. The CDR3 extends over 13 amino acids. With V trimmed by 6 bases and J by 5 bases, 4 bases remained unmatched. CDR3 sequence: CASRQGARETQYF. CDR3 nucleotides: TGTGCCAGCAGACAGGGGGCACGGGAGACCCAGTACTTC.

The chain links TRBV7-3 to TRBJ2-2, with 10 bases identical to TRBD2. Germline CDR1 and CDR2: SGHTA and FQGTGA. The V segment lost 2 bases and the J segment 5 bases; nucleotides outside the gene matches: 2. This CDR3 has 15 amino acids. CDR3 nucleotide sequence: TGTGCCAGCAGCTTACTAGCGGGAGCTACCGGGGAGCTGTTTTTT. Its translation is CASSLLAGATGELFF.

This clone appeared once. The rearrangement uses TRBV4-2 and TRBJ1-2; tentative D call: TRBD1 (6 bases). From germline, CDR1 is LGHNA and CDR2 YNFKEQ. V was shortened by 0 bases and J by 7 bases, with 12 bases between the two germline ends. The CDR3 consists of 14 residues. The CDR3 here is CASSQDGDISGYTF. The CDR3 bases are TGTGCCAGCAGCCAAGATGGGGACATCTCTGGCTACACCTTC.

In regard to this clone: Other nucleotide sequences from this sample produce the same CDR3. The V and J genes are TRBV24-1 and TRBJ2-5; 7 bases line up with TRBD2. The CDR3 length is 15 residues. J was trimmed by 5 bases and V by 0 bases; bases with no gene match: 5. Germline loops: CDR1 KGHDR, CDR2 SFDVKD. CDR3 DNA: TGTGCCACCAGTGATTTGCGGCAGGGAGGGGAGACCCAGTACTTC. Encoded protein: CATSDLRQGGETQYF.

The chain links TRBV4-3 to TRBJ1-2; D gene ambiguous. CDR1 and CDR2 from the germline V gene are LGHNA and YSLEER. V was trimmed by 2 bases and J by 6 bases, leaving 16 bases between them. CDR3 length: 15 amino acids. The CDR3 coding sequence is TGCGCCAGCAGCCAACCTAACGTCAGAGGTCATGGCTACACCTTC. It encodes CASSQPNVRGHGYTF.

The V and J genes are TRBV11-2 and TRBJ1-6, with a weak D call TRBD1 (6 bases). V was trimmed by 1 base and J by 6 bases, leaving 10 bases between them. Germline loops: CDR1 SGHAT, CDR2 FQNNGV. This CDR3 contains 15 residues. The CDR3 DNA is TGTGCCAGCAGCTTAGTTGCCAGGGGTAATTCACCCCTCCACTTT. It codes for CASSLVARGNSPLHF. Full variable domain (missing parts from reference TRBV11-2 and TRBJ1-6): EAGVAQSPRYKIIEKRQSVAFWCNPISGHATLYWYQQILGQGPKLLIQFQNNGVVDDSQLPKDRFSAERLKGVDSTLKIQPAKLEDSAVYLCASSLVARGNSPLHFGNGTRLTVT.

V is TRBV11-2 and J is TRBJ2-5; 8 positions agree with TRBD2. From germline, CDR1 is SGHAT and CDR2 FQNNGV. The CDR3 runs 16 residues. V lost 5 bases to trimming and J lost 4 bases; unmatched junction nucleotides: 12. CDR3 protein: CASSPSLAGRVETQYF. The DNA of the CDR3 is TGTGCCAGCAGCCCCTCCTTAGCGGGGCGGGTAGAGACCCAGTACTTC.

The rearrangement joins TRBV4-1 to TRBJ2-1; maybe TRBD2 (5 bases). Trimming left V 5 bases short and J 5 bases short, with 10 bases between. Germline CDR1 reads MGHRA; CDR2 reads YSYEKL. This CDR3 contains 13 residues. CDR3 nucleotides: TGCGCCAGCAGCTCGACCGGGGACAATGAGCAGTTCTTC. Protein: CASSSTGDNEQFF.

The J gene is TRBJ2-1, the V gene TRBV5-1; D might be TRBD2 (5 bases). The germline V gene has CDR1 SGHRS and CDR2 YFSETQ. The germline V and J ends were trimmed by 6 bases and 3 bases, with 13 bases remaining between them. The CDR3 consists of 14 residues. CDR3 in amino acids: CASMREGNYNEQFF. In DNA form, the CDR3 reads TGCGCCAGCATGAGGGAAGGTAACTACAATGAGCAGTTCTTC.

This clone occurred once. This rearrangement joins TRBV10-2 to TRBJ2-3, with 8 bases fitting TRBD1. The length of the CDR3 is 15 residues. The germline gives CDR1 WSHSY, CDR2 SAAADI. V shed 4 bases and J 6 bases; nucleotides not matched to a gene: 9. The CDR3 protein is CASSGGRGLSDTQYF. In nucleotides, the CDR3 is TGCGCCAGCAGTGGTGGCAGGGGGCTTAGTGATACGCAGTATTTT.

The J gene is TRBJ2-1, the V gene TRBV27; 12 bases are a match to TRBD2. Looked up from germline, CDR1 is MNHEY and CDR2 is SMNVEV (reference sequence). The junction had 11 bases not matched to a gene; V was cut back by 2 bases and J by 9 bases. The CDR3 consists of 17 residues. In DNA, the CDR3 is TGTGCCAGCAGTTTACCGAGACTAGCGGGAGAAGGAGGTGAGCAGTTCTTC. It encodes CASSLPRLAGEGGEQFF.

With regard to this clone: At one end, the junction sequence differs from germline, possibly due to a read error. The rearrangement uses TRBV7-9 and TRBJ2-7; D perhaps matches TRBD2 (6 bases). The germline CDR1 and CDR2 sequences are SEHNR and FQNEAQ (reference sequence). The CDR3 sequence is 17 residues long. This CDR3 is CASSSTEPGLTSHEQYF. The CDR3, as DNA: TGTGCCAGCAGCTCGACGGAACCGGGACTCACCTCCCACGAGCAGTACTTC.

This clone was detected a few times. The J gene is TRBJ2-3, the V gene TRBV20-1, with 9 bases fitting TRBD2. Germline values: CDR1 DFQATT, CDR2 SNEGSKA (reference sequence). The trim removed 3 bases at V and 3 bases at J, leaving 4 bases unmatched. This CDR3 contains 14 residues. The CDR3 is CSASSLAGTDTQYF. The DNA for the CDR3 is TGCAGTGCTAGTAGCCTAGCGGGAACAGATACGCAGTATTTT.

This clone was picked up one time. This chain joins TRBV28 and TRBJ2-2; 11 positions agree with TRBD2. The length of the CDR3 is 19 residues. Per germline, CDR1 MDHEN and CDR2 SYDVKM. V trimming: 4 bases; J trimming: 0 bases; junction bases outside the gene matches: 10. The CDR3 region is CASSWPAWTSGSNTGELFF. The CDR3 DNA is TGTGCCAGCAGTTGGCCGGCGTGGACTAGCGGGTCGAACACCGGGGAGCTGTTTTTT.